This passage covers 9 T cell receptor beta chains from one sample sequenced in a study of molecular identifiers for immune sequencing clone quantification. TCRdb called the PCR reads again in MiXCR, with one record for every CDR3 protein. The sample gives under 800,000 distinct CDR3 sequences, 25% of which show up once; 0.6% to 0.9% is in the top ten. The specimen was naive CD8+ T cells from blood, with Jurkat cell RNA spiked in. Subset meaning: FACS-sorted CD8+CD4-CCR7+CD45RA+ naive T cells. The receptors here all came from a human donor in good health. Some libraries in this study had Jurkat cell RNA spiked in.

With regard to this clonotype: The junction does not match germline at one end; this may be a read error. The V gene is TRBV6-5, the J gene TRBJ1-1; D is uncertain. This CDR3 is 12 amino acids long. Germline lookup yields CDR1 MNHEY and CDR2 SVGAGI. CDR3 DNA sequence: TGTGCCAGCAGTTACTCAGGGAGTGAAGCTCTCTTT. This codes for CASSYSGSEALF.

On this clonotype: A much larger clone differs by one base, so this may be a read error. The chain uses TRBV28 and TRBJ1-2; weak D call: TRBD1 (5 bases). This CDR3 contains 17 residues. CDR1 and CDR2 from the germline V gene are MDHEN and SYDVKM. V lost 6 bases and J 3 bases, leaving 23 bases between the germline ends. CDR3 DNA sequence: TGTGCCAGCAGCTTCGAAGAGGTGGGGCTGAATTACTATGGCTACACCTTC. Translating gives CASSFEEVGLNYYGYTF.

Here the CDR3 DNA reads TGTGCCAGCAGTAACCTTTTAACAGGGGTAGCCAAAAACATTCAGTACTTC. This translates into CASSNLLTGVAKNIQYF. This sequence joins TRBV6-2 or TRBV6-3 and TRBJ2-4; TRBD1 agrees at 7 bases. J was trimmed by 0 bases and V by 5 bases; bases with no gene match: 10. The CDR3 is 17 amino acids. Germline V gene lookup returns CDR1 MNHEY and CDR2 SVGEGT.

The chain combines TRBV6-2 or TRBV6-3 with TRBJ1-1; 8 bases line up with TRBD1. The CDR3 totals 15 residues. Germline lookup yields CDR1 MNHEY and CDR2 SVGEGT. V was clipped by 7 bases and J by 0 bases; unmatched bases: 7. CDR3 nucleotides: TGTGCCAGCACTGGACGGGACAGGCTGAACACTGAAGCTTTCTTT. This codes for CASTGRDRLNTEAFF.

This clonotype came up many times. This chain links TRBV19 with TRBJ2-2; 7 positions agree with TRBD1. The length of the CDR3 is 16 residues. CDR1 LNHDA and CDR2 SQIVND come from the germline V gene (reference sequence). With V trimmed by 5 bases and J by 0 bases, 6 bases remained unmatched. As DNA, the CDR3 is TGTGCCAGTAGTCCATGGGACAGATCGAACACCGGGGAGCTGTTTTTT. Encoded protein: CASSPWDRSNTGELFF.

This clonotype was counted ten times or more. The chain recombines TRBV28 with TRBJ2-3, with D hard to call. Germline assignment: CDR1 MDHEN and CDR2 SYDVKM. The CDR3 is 14 residues long. V gave up 3 bases and J gave up 7 bases, with 14 bases separating them. The CDR3 reads CASSFRGSLNTQYF. CDR3 DNA: TGTGCCAGCAGTTTCCGCGGTTCATTAAATACGCAGTATTTT. The complete variable domain, with remaining parts taken from reference TRBV28 and TRBJ2-3, reads DVKVTQSSRYLVKRTGEKVFLECVQDMDHENMFWYRQDPGLGLRLIYFSYDVKMKEKGDIPEGYSVSREKKERFSLILESASTNQTSMYLCASSFRGSLNTQYFGPGTRLTVL.

The gene calls are TRBV11-2 and TRBJ2-5, with D uncertain. The CDR3 length is 14 residues. CDR1 is SGHAT and CDR2 is FQNNGV in the germline V gene. With 2 bases removed from V and 1 base from J, the gap between germline ends came to 8 bases. In nucleotides, the CDR3 is TGTGCCAGCAGCTTATACGGATTCCAAGAGACCCAGTACTTC. It codes for CASSLYGFQETQYF.

This chain joins TRBV6-6 and TRBJ2-1; 7 bases are shared with TRBD1. Germline V gene data show CDR1 as MNHNY and CDR2 as SVGAGI (reference sequence). Trimming at V came to 2 bases and at J to 2 bases, leaving 21 bases not matched to a gene. This CDR3 comprises 21 residues. CDR3 nucleotide sequence: TGTGCCAGCAGTTACCCAGTCGTTAGCGTCAGGGGGAACTACGCCTACAATGAGCAGTTCTTC. Residues: CASSYPVVSVRGNYAYNEQFF.

The chain has TRBV4-2 and TRBJ2-3; 13 bases are a match to TRBD2. V trimming: 0 bases; J trimming: 9 bases; junction bases outside the gene matches: 9. The CDR3 spans 17 residues. Germline CDR1 LGHNA, CDR2 YNFKEQ. The DNA for the CDR3 is TGTGCCAGCAGCCAAGACCCAACTAGCGGGAGGGCCAGCACGCAGTATTTT. Its translation is CASSQDPTSGRASTQYF.